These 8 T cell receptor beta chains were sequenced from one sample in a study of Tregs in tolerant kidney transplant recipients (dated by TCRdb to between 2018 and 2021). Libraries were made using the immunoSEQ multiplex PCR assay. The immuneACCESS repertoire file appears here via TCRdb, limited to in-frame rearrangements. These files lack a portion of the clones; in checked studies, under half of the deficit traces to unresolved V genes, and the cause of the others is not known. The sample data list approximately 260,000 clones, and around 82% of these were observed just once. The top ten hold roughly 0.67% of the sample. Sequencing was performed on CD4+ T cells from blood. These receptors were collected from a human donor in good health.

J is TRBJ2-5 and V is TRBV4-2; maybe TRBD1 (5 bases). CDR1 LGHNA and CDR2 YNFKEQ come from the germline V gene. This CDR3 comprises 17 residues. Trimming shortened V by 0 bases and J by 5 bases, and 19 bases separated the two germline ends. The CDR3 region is CASSQEGLQEGIETQYF. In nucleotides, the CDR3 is TGTGCCAGCAGCCAAGAAGGGTTACAGGAAGGGATCGAGACCCAGTACTTC.

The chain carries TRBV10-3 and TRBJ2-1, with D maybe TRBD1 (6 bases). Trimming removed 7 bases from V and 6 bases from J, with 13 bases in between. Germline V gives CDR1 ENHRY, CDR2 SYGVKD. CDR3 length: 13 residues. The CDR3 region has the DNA TGTGCCATCACAGGCGAGGACAGCAATGAGCAGTTCTTC. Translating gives CAITGEDSNEQFF.

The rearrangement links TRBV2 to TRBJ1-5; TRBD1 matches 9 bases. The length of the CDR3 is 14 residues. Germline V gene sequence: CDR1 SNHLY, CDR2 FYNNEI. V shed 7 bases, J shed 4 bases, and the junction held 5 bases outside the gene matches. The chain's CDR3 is CASTWDRANQPQHF. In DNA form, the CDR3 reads TGTGCCAGCACCTGGGACAGGGCTAATCAGCCCCAGCATTTT.

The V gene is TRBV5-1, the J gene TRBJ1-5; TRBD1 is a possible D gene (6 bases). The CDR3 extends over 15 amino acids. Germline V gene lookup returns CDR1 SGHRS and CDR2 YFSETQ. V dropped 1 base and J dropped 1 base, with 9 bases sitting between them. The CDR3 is CASSLSGASNQPQHF. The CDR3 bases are TGCGCCAGCAGCTTGTCAGGGGCGAGCAATCAGCCCCAGCATTTT.

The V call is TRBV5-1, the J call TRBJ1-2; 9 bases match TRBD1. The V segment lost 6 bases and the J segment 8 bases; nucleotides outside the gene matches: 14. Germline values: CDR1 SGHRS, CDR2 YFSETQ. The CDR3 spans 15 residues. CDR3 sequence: CASKGRSGQGGGYTF. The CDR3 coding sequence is TGCGCCAGCAAGGGGCGGTCGGGACAGGGTGGCGGCTACACCTTC.

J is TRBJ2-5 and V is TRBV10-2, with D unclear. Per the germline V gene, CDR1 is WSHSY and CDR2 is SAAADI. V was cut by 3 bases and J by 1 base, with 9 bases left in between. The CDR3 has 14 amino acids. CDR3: CASSDPGGQETQYF. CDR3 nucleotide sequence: TGCGCCAGCAGTGATCCGGGCGGCCAAGAGACCCAGTACTTC.

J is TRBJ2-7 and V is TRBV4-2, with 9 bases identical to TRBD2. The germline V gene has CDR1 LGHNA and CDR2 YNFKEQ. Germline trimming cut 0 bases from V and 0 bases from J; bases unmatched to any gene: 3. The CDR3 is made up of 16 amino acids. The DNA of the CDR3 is TGTGCCAGCAGCCAAGAGCGGGGACTAGCCTCCTACGAGCAGTACTTC. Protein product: CASSQERGLASYEQYF.

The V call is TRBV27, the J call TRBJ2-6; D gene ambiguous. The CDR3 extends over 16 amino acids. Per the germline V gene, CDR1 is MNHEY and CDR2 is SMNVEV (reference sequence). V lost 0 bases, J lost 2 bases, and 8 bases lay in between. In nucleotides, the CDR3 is TGTGCCAGCAGTTTATCCCAGGCTACTGGGGCCAACGTCCTGACTTTC. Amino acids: CASSLSQATGANVLTF.